Ten or more counts support the clone carrying this TCR beta chain. The sample originates from a study of identical twins. Germline trimming cut 3 bases from V and 10 bases from J; bases unmatched to any gene: 9. The CDR3 is 14 amino acids. The germline V gene has CDR1 DFQATT and CDR2 SNEGSKA (reference sequence). TCRdb independently ran MiXCR on the 5' RACE reads; one entry per CDR3 protein. The table records 690,000 or so distinct CDR3 sequences, over 8.5% of them present only once. These data were also filed under a second study, of yellow fever vaccine responses in identical twins.

Input material: PBMCs. The chain uses TRBV20-1 and TRBJ2-1; TRBD2 agrees at 10 bases. This receptor was taken from a young woman in good health. The CDR3 sequence is CSARELAGLGEQFF. The DNA of the CDR3 is TGCAGTGCTAGGGAACTAGCGGGGTTGGGGGAGCAGTTCTTC.